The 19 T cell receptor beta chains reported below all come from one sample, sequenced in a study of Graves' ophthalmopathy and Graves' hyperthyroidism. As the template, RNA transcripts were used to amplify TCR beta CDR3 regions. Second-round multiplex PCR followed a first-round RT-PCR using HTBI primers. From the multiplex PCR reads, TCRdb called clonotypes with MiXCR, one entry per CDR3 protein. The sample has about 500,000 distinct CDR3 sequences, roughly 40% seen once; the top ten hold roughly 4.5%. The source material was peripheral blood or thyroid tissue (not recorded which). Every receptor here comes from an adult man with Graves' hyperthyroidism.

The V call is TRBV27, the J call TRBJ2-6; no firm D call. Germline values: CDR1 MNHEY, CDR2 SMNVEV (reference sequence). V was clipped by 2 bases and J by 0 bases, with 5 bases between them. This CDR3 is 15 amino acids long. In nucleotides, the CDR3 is TGTGCCAGCAGTTTAAGCCACTCTGGGGCCAACGTCCTGACTTTC. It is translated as CASSLSHSGANVLTF.

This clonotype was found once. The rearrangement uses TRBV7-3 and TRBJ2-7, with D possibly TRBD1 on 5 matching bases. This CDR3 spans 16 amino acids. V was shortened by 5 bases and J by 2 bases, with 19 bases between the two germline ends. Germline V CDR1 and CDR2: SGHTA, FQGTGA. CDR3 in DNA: TGTGCCAGCAGCCTGTCGTCGGGTGGGGCCACCTACGAGCAGTACTTC. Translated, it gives CASSLSSGGATYEQYF.

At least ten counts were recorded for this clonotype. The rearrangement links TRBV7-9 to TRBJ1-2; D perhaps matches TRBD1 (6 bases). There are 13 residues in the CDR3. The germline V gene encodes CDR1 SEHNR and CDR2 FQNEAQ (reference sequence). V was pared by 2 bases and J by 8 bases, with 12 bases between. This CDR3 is CASSLTGLSGYTF. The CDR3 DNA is TGTGCCAGCAGCTTAACAGGGTTGAGCGGCTACACCTTC.

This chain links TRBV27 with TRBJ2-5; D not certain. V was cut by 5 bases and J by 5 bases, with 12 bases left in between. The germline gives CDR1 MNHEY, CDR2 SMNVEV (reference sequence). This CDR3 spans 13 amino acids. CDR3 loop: CASSGQVDETQYF. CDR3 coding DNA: TGTGCCAGCAGTGGGCAGGTGGACGAGACCCAGTACTTC.

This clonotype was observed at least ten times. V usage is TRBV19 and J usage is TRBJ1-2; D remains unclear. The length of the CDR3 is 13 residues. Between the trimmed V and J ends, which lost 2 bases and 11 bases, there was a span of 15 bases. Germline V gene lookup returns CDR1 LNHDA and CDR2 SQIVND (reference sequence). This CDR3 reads CASSIRENGVYTF. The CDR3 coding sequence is TGTGCCAGTAGTATAAGGGAGAACGGAGTTTACACCTTC.

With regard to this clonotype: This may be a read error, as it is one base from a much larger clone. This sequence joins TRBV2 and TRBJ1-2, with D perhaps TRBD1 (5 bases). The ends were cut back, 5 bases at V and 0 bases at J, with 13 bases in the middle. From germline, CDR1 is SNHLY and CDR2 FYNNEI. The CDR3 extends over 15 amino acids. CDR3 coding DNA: TGTGCCAGCAGTAAGGGGACGGTGACTAACTATGGCTACACCTTC. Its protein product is CASSKGTVTNYGYTF.

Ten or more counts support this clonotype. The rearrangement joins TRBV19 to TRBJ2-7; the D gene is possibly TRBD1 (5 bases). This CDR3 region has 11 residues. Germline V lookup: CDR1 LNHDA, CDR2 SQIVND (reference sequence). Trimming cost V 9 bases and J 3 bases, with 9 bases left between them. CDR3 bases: TGTGCCAGCGCAAGGGGCTACGAGCAGTACTTC. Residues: CASARGYEQYF.

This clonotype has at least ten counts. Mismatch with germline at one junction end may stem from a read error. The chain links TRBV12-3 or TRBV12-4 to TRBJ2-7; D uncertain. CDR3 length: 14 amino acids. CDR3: CASSLGRSSYGQYF. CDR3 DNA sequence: TGTGCCAGCAGTTTAGGGCGCAGCTCCTACGGGCAGTACTTC.

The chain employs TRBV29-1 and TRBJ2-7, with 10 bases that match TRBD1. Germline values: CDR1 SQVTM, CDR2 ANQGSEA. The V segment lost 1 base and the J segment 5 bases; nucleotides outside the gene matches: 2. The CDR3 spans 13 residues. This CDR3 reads CSVEGTGGDEQYF. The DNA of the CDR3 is TGCAGCGTTGAAGGGACAGGGGGGGACGAGCAGTACTTC.

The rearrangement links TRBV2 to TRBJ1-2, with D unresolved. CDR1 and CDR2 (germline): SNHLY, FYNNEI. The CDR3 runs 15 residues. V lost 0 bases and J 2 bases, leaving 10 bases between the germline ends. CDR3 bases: TGTGCCAGCAGTGAAGCGTGTACAGCAAACTATGGCTACACCTTC. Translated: CASSEACTANYGYTF.

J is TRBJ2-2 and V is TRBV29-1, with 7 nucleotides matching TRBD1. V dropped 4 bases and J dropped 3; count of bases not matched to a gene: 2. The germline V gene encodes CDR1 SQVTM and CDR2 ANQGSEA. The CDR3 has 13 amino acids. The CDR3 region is CSVGDSYTGELFF. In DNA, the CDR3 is TGCAGCGTTGGGGACAGTTACACCGGGGAGCTGTTTTTT.

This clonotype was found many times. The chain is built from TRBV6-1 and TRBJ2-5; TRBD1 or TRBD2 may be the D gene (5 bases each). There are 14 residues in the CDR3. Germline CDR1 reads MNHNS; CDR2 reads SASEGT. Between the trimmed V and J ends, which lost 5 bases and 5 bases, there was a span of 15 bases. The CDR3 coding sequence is TGTGCCAGCAGTACGGCAAGGGACCCGGAGACCCAGTACTTC. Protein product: CASSTARDPETQYF.

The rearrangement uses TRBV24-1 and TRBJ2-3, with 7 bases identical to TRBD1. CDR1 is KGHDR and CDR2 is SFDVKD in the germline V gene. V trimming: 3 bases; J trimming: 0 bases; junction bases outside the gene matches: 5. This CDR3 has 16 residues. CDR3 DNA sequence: TGTGCCACCAGTGATCCCGGGACAGTTAGCACAGATACGCAGTATTTT. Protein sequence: CATSDPGTVSTDTQYF.

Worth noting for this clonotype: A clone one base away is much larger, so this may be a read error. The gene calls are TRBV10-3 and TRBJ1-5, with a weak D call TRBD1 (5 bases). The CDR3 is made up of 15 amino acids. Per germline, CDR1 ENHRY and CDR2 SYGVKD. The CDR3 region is CASSSGLGNNQPQHF. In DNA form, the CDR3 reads TGTGCCAGCAGTTCGGGACTGGGAAACAATCAGCCCCAGCATTTT.

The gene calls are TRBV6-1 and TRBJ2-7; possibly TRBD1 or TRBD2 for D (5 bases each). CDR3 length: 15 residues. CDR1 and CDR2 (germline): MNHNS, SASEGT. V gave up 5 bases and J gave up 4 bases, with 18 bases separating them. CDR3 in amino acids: CASSYSGQGVYEQYF. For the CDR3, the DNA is TGTGCCAGCAGTTACTCTGGGCAGGGAGTATACGAGCAGTACTTC.

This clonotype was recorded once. The CDR3 region has the DNA TGCGCCAGCAGCCATCGCCTGGACTACGAGCAGTACTTC. Encoded protein: CASSHRLDYEQYF. The chain couples TRBV4-3 to TRBJ2-7; D gene ambiguous. V lost 3 bases to trimming and J lost 3 bases, with 9 bases between them. The CDR3 totals 13 residues. CDR1 is LGHNA, CDR2 YSLEER, per germline.

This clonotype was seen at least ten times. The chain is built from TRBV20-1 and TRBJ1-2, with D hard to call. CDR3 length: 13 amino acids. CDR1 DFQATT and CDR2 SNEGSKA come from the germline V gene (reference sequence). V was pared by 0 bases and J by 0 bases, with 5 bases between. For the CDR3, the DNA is TGCAGTGCTAGAGAGTCCGCTAACTATGGCTACACCTTC. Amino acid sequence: CSARESANYGYTF.

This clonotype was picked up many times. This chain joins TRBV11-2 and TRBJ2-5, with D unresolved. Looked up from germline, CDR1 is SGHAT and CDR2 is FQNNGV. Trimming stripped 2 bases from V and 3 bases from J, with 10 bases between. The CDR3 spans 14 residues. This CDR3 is CASSLRLGEETQYF. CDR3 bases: TGTGCCAGCAGCTTAAGGCTTGGGGAAGAGACCCAGTACTTC.

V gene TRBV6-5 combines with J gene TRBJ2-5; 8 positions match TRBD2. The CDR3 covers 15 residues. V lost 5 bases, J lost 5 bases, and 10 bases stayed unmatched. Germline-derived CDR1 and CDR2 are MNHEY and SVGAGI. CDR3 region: CASSPPGGGRETQYF. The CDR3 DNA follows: TGTGCCAGCAGTCCCCCCGGGGGGGGGCGTGAGACCCAGTACTTC.